What follows are 32 T cell receptor beta chains derived from one specimen sequenced in a study of T cells expressing NK-cell markers. TCRdb derives one entry per CDR3 protein from the 5' RACE reads, leaving out DNA. Recorded for this sample: approximately 380,000 distinct CDR3 sequences. The sequencing input was blood T cells: a sorted CD56 or NKG2C T cell subset, CD4+ or CD8+ T cells, or bulk PBMC T cells (not recorded which). The receptors were gathered from a man between 18 and 69 years old in good health.

The chain uses TRBV6-1 and TRBJ2-7; TCRdb's D call of TRBD1 is untestable without DNA. The CDR3 has 14 residues. In germline, CDR1 is MNHNS, CDR2 SASEGT. The CDR3 loop reads CASRGGQGAYEQYF.

The chain recombines TRBV28 with TRBJ2-2; TCRdb returns TRBD2, unconfirmable since there is no DNA. CDR3 length: 15 residues. From germline, CDR1 is MDHEN and CDR2 SYDVKM. This chain's CDR3 is CASSLRGGAAGELFF. Supplemented by reference TRBV28 and TRBJ2-2, the full variable domain reads DVKVTQSSRYLVKRTGEKVFLECVQDMDHENMFWYRQDPGLGLRLIYFSYDVKMKEKGDIPEGYSVSREKKERFSLILESASTNQTSMYLCASSLRGGAAGELFFGEGSRLTVL.

V gene TRBV25-1 combines with J gene TRBJ1-1; TCRdb returns TRBD1, unconfirmable since there is no DNA. In germline, CDR1 is MGHDK, CDR2 SYGVNS. The CDR3 contains 11 residues. The CDR3 is CASSSGLEAFF. Using reference TRBV25-1 and TRBJ1-1 for the parts outside the CDR3, the full variable domain is EADIYQTPRYLVIGTGKKITLECSQTMGHDKMYWYQQDPGMELHLIHYSYGVNSTEKGDLSSESTVSRIRTEHFPLTLESARPSHTSQYLCASSSGLEAFFGQGTRLTVV.

The chain has TRBV19 and TRBJ2-7; TCRdb reports TRBD1, a call that lacks DNA to check it against. CDR1 is LNHDA, CDR2 SQIVND, per germline (reference sequence). The CDR3 totals 15 residues. CDR3 in amino acids: CASSSWDRRSYEQYF.

CDR3 amino acids: CASSFRAQRTDTQYF. The genes are TRBV5-6 and TRBJ2-3; TCRdb selects TRBD2, and the lack of DNA leaves this call unchecked. This CDR3 contains 15 residues. Germline V lookup: CDR1 SGHDT, CDR2 YYEEEE.

The gene calls are TRBV4-1 and TRBJ2-7; TCRdb names TRBD1, which stays unverified in the absence of DNA. The CDR3 length is 15 residues. Germline V lookup: CDR1 MGHRA, CDR2 YSYEKL. The CDR3 protein is CASSQAEGQSYEQYF.

The chain carries TRBV5-1 and TRBJ2-4; without DNA, the TCRdb call of TRBD2 cannot be checked. This CDR3 comprises 15 residues. The V gene's germline CDR1 is SGHRS and CDR2 YFSETQ. The CDR3 here is CASRVGSQAKNIQYF.

V usage is TRBV7-2 and J usage is TRBJ1-1. This CDR3 region has 12 residues. Germline V gene lookup returns CDR1 SGHTA and CDR2 FQGNSA. CDR3 protein: CASSPRSTEAFF. Using reference TRBV7-2 and TRBJ1-1 for the parts outside the CDR3, the full variable domain is GAGVSQSPSNKVTEKGKDVELRCDPISGHTALYWYRQSLGQGLEFLIYFQGNSAPDKSGLPSDRFSAERTGGSVSTLTIQRTQQEDSAVYLCASSPRSTEAFFGQGTRLTVV.

The chain recombines TRBV24-1 with TRBJ2-3; TCRdb proposes TRBD1, but this gene call is untestable without DNA. Germline loops: CDR1 KGHDR, CDR2 SFDVKD. The CDR3 has 16 amino acids. CDR3 loop: CATSDFGAGNTDTQYF.

The chain uses TRBV5-6 and TRBJ2-3; TCRdb picks TRBD1, but there is no DNA to check that call. The CDR3 extends over 14 amino acids. Germline V gives CDR1 SGHDT, CDR2 YYEEEE. The chain's CDR3 is CASSSHRGRDTQYF.

The chain links TRBV5-1 to TRBJ2-7; TCRdb lists TRBD1, though no DNA is available to test this call. CDR1 is SGHRS and CDR2 is YFSETQ in the germline V gene. This CDR3 spans 15 amino acids. The CDR3 here is CASSLAPGPEDEQYF.

The chain joins TRBV5-1 to TRBJ1-1. The germline V gene encodes CDR1 SGHRS and CDR2 YFSETQ. The CDR3 contains 13 residues. This chain's CDR3 is CASSLAQNTEAFF. Full variable domain (rest looked up from reference TRBV5-1 and TRBJ1-1): KAGVTQTPRYLIKTRGQQVTLSCSPISGHRSVSWYQQTPGQGLQFLFEYFSETQRNKGNFPGRFSGRQFSNSRSEMNVSTLELGDSALYLCASSLAQNTEAFFGQGTRLTVV.

The chain is built from TRBV27 and TRBJ2-1; TCRdb proposes TRBD1, but this gene call is untestable without DNA. CDR1 and CDR2 (germline): MNHEY, SMNVEV (reference sequence). CDR3 size: 15 residues. The CDR3 region is CASNRQGATYNEQFF.

The V and J genes are TRBV11-3 and TRBJ2-7; with no DNA, the TCRdb D assignment of TRBD2 cannot be verified. This CDR3 contains 13 residues. CDR1 is SGHNT and CDR2 is YENEEA in the germline V gene. CDR3 amino acids: CASSVLPSYEQYF.

This chain uses TRBV11-1 with TRBJ2-3; TCRdb calls TRBD1, which cannot be checked without DNA. Germline V gene lookup returns CDR1 SGHAT and CDR2 FQDESV (reference sequence). The CDR3 is 14 amino acids. The CDR3 protein is CASSLDPQGDTQYF.

The chain uses TRBV19 and TRBJ1-1. Germline loops: CDR1 LNHDA, CDR2 SQIVND (reference sequence). The CDR3 covers 11 residues. CDR3 residues: CASLGRTEAFF.

This chain joins TRBV5-1 and TRBJ2-2; the D call of TRBD2 rests on TCRdb alone, since no DNA is present to check it. Germline-derived CDR1 and CDR2 are SGHRS and YFSETQ. CDR3 size: 15 residues. The CDR3 is CASSLGTSGTGELFF.

The CDR3 spells CASSLGGQGNTEAFF. V is TRBV5-1 and J is TRBJ1-1; the TCRdb call, TRBD1, lacks DNA for checking. The CDR3 covers 15 residues. The germline V gene has CDR1 SGHRS and CDR2 YFSETQ.

This chain joins TRBV28 and TRBJ2-2; the TCRdb call, TRBD1, lacks DNA for checking. The CDR3 has 17 residues. Germline V gene lookup returns CDR1 MDHEN and CDR2 SYDVKM. CDR3 amino acids: CASSSSGQGPMAGELFF. The variable domain in full, with the rest retrieved from reference TRBV28 and TRBJ2-2, is DVKVTQSSRYLVKRTGEKVFLECVQDMDHENMFWYRQDPGLGLRLIYFSYDVKMKEKGDIPEGYSVSREKKERFSLILESASTNQTSMYLCASSSSGQGPMAGELFFGEGSRLTVL.

V and J are TRBV20-1 and TRBJ2-5. CDR3 length equals 16 residues. CDR1 and CDR2 from the germline V gene are DFQATT and SNEGSKA (reference sequence). CDR3 in amino acids: CSAPMVGLGLWETQYF.

The rearrangement links TRBV7-9 to TRBJ2-2; no DNA is available, so the TRBD1 call from TCRdb remains unchecked. The germline V gene has CDR1 SEHNR and CDR2 FQNEAQ (reference sequence). CDR3 length equals 17 residues. CDR3 residues: CASSLAFRGRKTGELFF.

The rearrangement links TRBV12-3 or TRBV12-4 to TRBJ1-1; TCRdb reports TRBD1, a call that lacks DNA to check it against. The CDR3 contains 16 residues. CDR3 region: CASSKGQLLTRTEAFF.

The chain recombines TRBV7-9 with TRBJ2-7; there is no DNA to check the TCRdb D call of TRBD1. Germline V gene lookup returns CDR1 SEHNR and CDR2 FQNEAQ (reference sequence). CDR3 length: 16 amino acids. The CDR3 sequence: CASSLVWTGGKYEQYF. Together with reference TRBV7-9 and TRBJ2-7, the CDR3 gives the full variable domain: DTGVSQNPRHKITKRGQNVTFRCDPISEHNRLYWYRQTLGQGPEFLTYFQNEAQLEKSRLLSDRFSAERPKGSFSTLEIQRTEQGDSAMYLCASSLVWTGGKYEQYFGPGTRLTVT.

This chain connects TRBV5-1 to TRBJ2-3; TCRdb reports TRBD2, a call that lacks DNA to check it against. CDR1 SGHRS and CDR2 YFSETQ come from the germline V gene. The CDR3 covers 16 residues. The CDR3 sequence is CASSLFVAAGTDTQYF.

V is TRBV6-6 and J is TRBJ2-7; TCRdb returns TRBD1, unconfirmable since there is no DNA. The CDR3 totals 13 residues. Germline V CDR1 and CDR2: MNHNY, SVGAGI (reference sequence). The CDR3 spells CASARGRSYEQYF.

This chain joins TRBV6-5 and TRBJ2-1; checking the TCRdb D call of TRBD2 is not possible without DNA. CDR1 and CDR2 (germline): MNHEY, SVGAGI. The CDR3 totals 15 residues. The chain's CDR3 is CASSYKAGGPVEQFF.

The genes are TRBV5-6 and TRBJ2-2. This CDR3 has 19 amino acids. Germline CDR1 and CDR2: SGHDT and YYEEEE. The CDR3 is CASSLFLYTLTQNTGELFF.

The chain is built from TRBV6-1 and TRBJ2-7; the D gene TCRdb calls, TRBD2, cannot be checked with no DNA. The CDR3 is 13 amino acids. CDR1 and CDR2 from the germline V gene are MNHNS and SASEGT. This CDR3 reads CASRITGLGEQYF.

The CDR3 protein is CASSLMWGGNEQFF. The chain recombines TRBV13 with TRBJ2-1; lacking DNA, the TRBD1 call made by TCRdb goes unchecked. CDR3 length: 14 residues. CDR1 and CDR2 (germline): PRHDT, FYEKMQ (reference sequence).

The rearrangement uses TRBV20-1 and TRBJ2-2; lacking DNA, the TRBD2 call made by TCRdb goes unchecked. This CDR3 comprises 14 residues. Per germline, CDR1 DFQATT and CDR2 SNEGSKA (reference sequence). CDR3 loop: CSARVGRGGGELFF.

This chain uses TRBV7-9 with TRBJ1-2; there is no DNA to check the TCRdb D call of TRBD1. The CDR3 covers 15 residues. Germline CDR1 reads SEHNR; CDR2 reads FQNEAQ (reference sequence). CDR3 region: CASSPPGGTFYGYTF.

The rearrangement links TRBV19 to TRBJ2-3; TCRdb returns TRBD1, unconfirmable since there is no DNA. Germline V gene data show CDR1 as LNHDA and CDR2 as SQIVND (reference sequence). The CDR3 is 16 residues long. CDR3 sequence reads: CASSGRAGGIADTQYF.